This TCR beta chain comes out of a study of sequential checkpoint blockade in melanoma. Study-level information: Each arm's sequence ended with maintenance nivolumab.

Documented treatment: randomized to nivolumab then ipilimumab (arm A) or the reverse (arm B). The V gene's germline CDR1 is SEHNR and CDR2 FQNEAQ (reference sequence). Trimming removed 5 bases from V and 7 bases from J; junction bases left unmatched: 8. This CDR3 has 15 residues. Using immunoSEQ multiplex PCR, the repertoire was profiled, and TCRdb retains in-frame clones only, with some absent. The data contain about 27,000 clones, roughly 80% of them seen just once; the ten biggest clones take up about 14%. The TCR sequence derives from a human donor with melanoma. The source was CD8+ T cells sorted from blood (inferred from file names), collected from a patient given nivolumab and ipilimumab in sequence. The J gene is TRBJ2-2, the V gene TRBV7-9, with TRBD1 matching 9 bases. As DNA, the CDR3 is TGTGCCAGCAGCCCTCGGGACAGGGCTGGCGGGGAGCTGTTTTTT. It encodes CASSPRDRAGGELFF.